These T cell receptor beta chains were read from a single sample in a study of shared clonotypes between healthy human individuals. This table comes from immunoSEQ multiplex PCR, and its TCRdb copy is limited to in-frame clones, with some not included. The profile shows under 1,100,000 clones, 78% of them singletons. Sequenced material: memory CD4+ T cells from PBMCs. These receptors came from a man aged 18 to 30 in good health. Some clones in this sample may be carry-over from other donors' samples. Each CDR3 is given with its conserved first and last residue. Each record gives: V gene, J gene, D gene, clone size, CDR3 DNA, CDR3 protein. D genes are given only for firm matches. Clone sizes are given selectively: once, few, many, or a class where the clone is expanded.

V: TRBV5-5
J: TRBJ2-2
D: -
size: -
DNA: TGTGCCAGCAGCCCAAATCGGCCCGGGGAGCTGTTTTTT
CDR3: CASSPNRPGELFF

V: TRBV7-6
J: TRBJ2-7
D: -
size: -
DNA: TGTGCCAGCAGCTTCGGAACAGAGTACGAGCAGTACTTC
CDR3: CASSFGTEYEQYF

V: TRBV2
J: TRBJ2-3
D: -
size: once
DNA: TGTGCCAGCAGGAACCAAGATACGCAGTATTTT
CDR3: CASRNQDTQYF

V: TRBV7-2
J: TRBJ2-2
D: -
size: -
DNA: TGTGCCAGCAGCTTAAAAGCAGCTCCCGCCTCCGGGGAGCTGTTTTTT
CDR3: CASSLKAAPASGELFF

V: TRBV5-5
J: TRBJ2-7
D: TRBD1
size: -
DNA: TGTGCCAGCAGCCCTGGACAGGGGCGCGAGCAGTACTTC
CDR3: CASSPGQGREQYF

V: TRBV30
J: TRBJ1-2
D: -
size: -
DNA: TGTGCCTGGAGTCGGGGTAACTATGGCTACACCTTC
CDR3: CAWSRGNYGYTF

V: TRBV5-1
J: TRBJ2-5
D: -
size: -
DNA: TGCGCCAGCAGCATCCAGGGTGGAGGAGCCGAGACCCAGTACTTC
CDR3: CASSIQGGGAETQYF

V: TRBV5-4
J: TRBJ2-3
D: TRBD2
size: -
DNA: TGTGCCAGCAGCTTGGGCGGGAGTGCCTCAGATACGCAGTATTTT
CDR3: CASSLGGSASDTQYF

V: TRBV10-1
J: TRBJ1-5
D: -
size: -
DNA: TGCGCCAGCAGCGGGGACCCACGGAAATACAGACGCAATCAGCCCCAGCATTTT
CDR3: CASSGDPRKYRRNQPQHF

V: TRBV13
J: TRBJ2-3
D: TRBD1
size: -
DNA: TGTGCCAGCAGCAGGGACAGGGGGGCAGATACGCAGTATTTT
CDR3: CASSRDRGADTQYF

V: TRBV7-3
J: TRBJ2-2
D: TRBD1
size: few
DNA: TGTGCCAGCAGCTTCAGGGGGACCGGGGAGCTGTTTTTT
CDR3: CASSFRGTGELFF

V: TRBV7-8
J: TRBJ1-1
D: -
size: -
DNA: TGTGCCAGCAGCTTTAACCCGAACACTGAAGCTTTCTTT
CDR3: CASSFNPNTEAFF

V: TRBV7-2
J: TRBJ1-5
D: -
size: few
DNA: TGTGCCAGCAGCTCAACGATTCGTCAGCCCCAGCATTTT
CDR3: CASSSTIRQPQHF

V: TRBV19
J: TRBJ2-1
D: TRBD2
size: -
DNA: TGTGCCAGTACACAACCGGGACTAGCGGGCAATGAGCAGTTCTTC
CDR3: CASTQPGLAGNEQFF

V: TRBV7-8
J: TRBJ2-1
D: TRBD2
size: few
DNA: TGTGCCAGCAGCCGGCCGGGACTAGCGGGAGTCCGGAACCAGGATGAGCAGTTCTTC
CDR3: CASSRPGLAGVRNQDEQFF

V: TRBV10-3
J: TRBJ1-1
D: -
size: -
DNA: TGTGCCATCAAGTCACGGGGTGACACTGAAGCTTTCTTT
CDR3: CAIKSRGDTEAFF

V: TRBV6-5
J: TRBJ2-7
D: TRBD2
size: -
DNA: TGTGCCAGCAGTCGGACTAGCGGCTACGAGCAGTACTTC
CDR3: CASSRTSGYEQYF

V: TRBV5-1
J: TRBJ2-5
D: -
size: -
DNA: TGCGCCAGCAGCTTGGGGAGTAAACGAGAGACCCAGTACTTC
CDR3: CASSLGSKRETQYF

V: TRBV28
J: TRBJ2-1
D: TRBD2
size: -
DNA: TGTGCCAGCAGTTTAGCGTTAGCGGGCCATGAGCAGTTCTTC
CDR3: CASSLALAGHEQFF

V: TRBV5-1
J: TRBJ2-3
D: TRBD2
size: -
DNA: TGCGCCAGCAGCTTGGAGGGACTAGCGGGAGTGCATTTT
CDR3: CASSLEGLAGVHF

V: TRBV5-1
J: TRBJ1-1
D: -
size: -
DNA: TGCGCCACGGTGGGGGGCGCCGGGGCTAACACTGAAGCTTTCTTT
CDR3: CATVGGAGANTEAFF

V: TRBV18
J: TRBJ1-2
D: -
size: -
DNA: TGTGCCAGCTCACCACCCTGGGTAGTCTTGGGCTACACCTTC
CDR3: CASSPPWVVLGYTF

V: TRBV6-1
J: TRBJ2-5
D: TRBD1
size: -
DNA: TGTGCCAGCAGTGAAGGACGCGGGACAGGGGGCGTGAAGACCCAGTACTTC
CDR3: CASSEGRGTGGVKTQYF

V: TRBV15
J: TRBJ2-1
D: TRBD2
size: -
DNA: TGTGCCACCAGCAGAGATAGAGCCAGCGGGAGATCCGAGTTCTTC
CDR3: CATSRDRASGRSEFF

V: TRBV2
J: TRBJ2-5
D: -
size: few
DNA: TGTGCCAGCATTCCCGGGGGGCGAATCCAAGAGACCCAGTACTTC
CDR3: CASIPGGRIQETQYF

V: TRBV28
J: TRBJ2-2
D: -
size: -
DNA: TGTGCCAGCAAGGGTAATACCGGGGAGCTGTTTTTT
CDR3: CASKGNTGELFF

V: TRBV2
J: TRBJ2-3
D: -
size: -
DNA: TGTGCCAGCTCCGGGATCATAGCGGATACGCAGTATTTT
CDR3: CASSGIIADTQYF

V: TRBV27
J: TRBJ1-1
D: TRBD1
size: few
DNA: TGTGCCAGCAGTGACAGGGTTGGCACTGAAGCTTTCTTT
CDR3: CASSDRVGTEAFF

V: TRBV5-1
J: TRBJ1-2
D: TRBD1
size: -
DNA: TGCGCCAGCAGCTCGACAGGGTCGGCGAACGGCTACACCTTC
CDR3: CASSSTGSANGYTF

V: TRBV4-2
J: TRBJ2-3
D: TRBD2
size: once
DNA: TGTGCCAGCAGCCAAGATTACCTAGCGGGAGGCACAGATACGCAGTATTTT
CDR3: CASSQDYLAGGTDTQYF

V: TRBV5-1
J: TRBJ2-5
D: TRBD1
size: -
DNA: TGCGCCAGCAGCCCCGGGACAGCTTACCAAGAGACCCAGTACTTC
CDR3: CASSPGTAYQETQYF

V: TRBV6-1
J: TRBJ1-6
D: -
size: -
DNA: TGTGCCAGCAGTGCGGGACCCTCTTTTTCACCCCTCCACTTT
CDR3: CASSAGPSFSPLHF

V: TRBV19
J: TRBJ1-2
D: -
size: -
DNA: TGTGCCAGTACCCTCGCCCCAGTGGGGTATGGCTACACCTTC
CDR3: CASTLAPVGYGYTF

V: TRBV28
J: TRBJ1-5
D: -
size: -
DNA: TGTGCCAGCAGCGTGAATAGCAATCAGCCCCAGCATTTT
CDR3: CASSVNSNQPQHF

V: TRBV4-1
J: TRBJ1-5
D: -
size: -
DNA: TGCGCCAGCAGCCAAGGGACAGCTGATAGCAATCAGCCCCAGCATTTT
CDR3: CASSQGTADSNQPQHF

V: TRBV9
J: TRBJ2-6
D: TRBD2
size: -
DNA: TGTGCCAGCAGCGTAGCAGCGGGAGGGCCATTTGGGGCCAACGTCCTGACTTTC
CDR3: CASSVAAGGPFGANVLTF

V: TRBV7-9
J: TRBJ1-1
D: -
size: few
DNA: TGTGCCAGCAGCTTAGCGTTGGAGTCAACTGAAGCTTTCTTT
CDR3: CASSLALESTEAFF

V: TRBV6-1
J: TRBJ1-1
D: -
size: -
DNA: TGTGCCAGCAGTGAAGACCGACAGGCTTTCTTT
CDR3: CASSEDRQAFF

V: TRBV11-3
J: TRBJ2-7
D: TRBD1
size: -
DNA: TGTGCCAGCTACGCTCGGGACAGCAATGAGCAGTACTTC
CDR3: CASYARDSNEQYF

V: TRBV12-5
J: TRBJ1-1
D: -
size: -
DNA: TGTGCTAGTGGTTTGGTATATGGCCCTCTCCCCTGGAAAGCTTTCTTT
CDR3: CASGLVYGPLPWKAFF

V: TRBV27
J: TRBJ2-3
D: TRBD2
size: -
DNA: TGTGCCGCGAGAGCGGGAGGTCGGACAGATACGCAGTATTTT
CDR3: CAARAGGRTDTQYF

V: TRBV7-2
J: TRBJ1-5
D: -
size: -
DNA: TGTGCCAGCAGCTTAAGCCGGAATCAGCCCCAGCATTTT
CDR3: CASSLSRNQPQHF

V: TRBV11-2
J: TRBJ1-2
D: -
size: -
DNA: TGTGCCAGCAGCCCTTTCGGGGTGTTTGATGGCTACACCTTC
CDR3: CASSPFGVFDGYTF

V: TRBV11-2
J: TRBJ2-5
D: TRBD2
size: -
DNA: TGTGCCAGCAGCTCCACACTAGCGGGGGGGACCCAGTACTTC
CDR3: CASSSTLAGGTQYF

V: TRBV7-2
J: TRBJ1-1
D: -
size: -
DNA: TGTGCCAGCAGCTCCGGGACCGCCACCGGAACGAACACTGAAGCTTTCTTT
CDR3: CASSSGTATGTNTEAFF

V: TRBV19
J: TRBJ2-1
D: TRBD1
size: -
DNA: TGTGCCAGTAGTATACTGACAGGGGGAGGCAATGAGCAGTTCTTC
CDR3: CASSILTGGGNEQFF

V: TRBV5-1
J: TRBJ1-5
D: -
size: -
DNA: TGCGCCAGCAGCTTGGTACCGGACAGCCAGCCCCAGCATTTT
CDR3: CASSLVPDSQPQHF

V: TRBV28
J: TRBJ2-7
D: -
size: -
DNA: TGTGCCAGCAGTTCAGGGAATGAGCAGTACTTC
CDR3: CASSSGNEQYF

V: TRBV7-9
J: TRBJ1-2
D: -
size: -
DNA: TGTGCCAGCAGCTTAGAGGGCAGGGAGGGTGGCTACACCTTC
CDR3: CASSLEGREGGYTF

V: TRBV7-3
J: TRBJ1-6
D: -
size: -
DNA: TGTGCCAGCAGCTTACAGGGATCACCCCTCCACTTT
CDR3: CASSLQGSPLHF

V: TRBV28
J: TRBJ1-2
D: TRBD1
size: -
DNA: TGTGCCAGCAGACGTACCGGGACAGGGGACGGCTACACCTTC
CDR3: CASRRTGTGDGYTF

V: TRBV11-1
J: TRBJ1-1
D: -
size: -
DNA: TGTGCCAGCAGCTTCAGGATGAACACTGAAGCTTTCTTT
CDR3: CASSFRMNTEAFF

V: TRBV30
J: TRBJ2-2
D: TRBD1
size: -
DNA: TGTGCCTGGAGTTGGACAGGAAGAACCGGGGAGCTGTTTTTT
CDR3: CAWSWTGRTGELFF